These 30 T cell receptor beta chains came from one sample sequenced in a study of cytomegalovirus exposure and HLA in healthy donors listed by TCRdb under 2017. Preparation of the library involved the immunoSEQ multiplex PCR assay. For the multiplex PCR, a mixture combining 60 forward primers for TCR Vbeta segments and 13 reverse primers for TCR Jbeta segments was used. TCRdb re-hosts the immuneACCESS table, in-frame sequences only. Its copies lack some clones; in the studies checked, an unresolved V gene accounts for under half of them, and the cause for the rest is not known. The sample data list about 130,000 clones, and over 60% of these were observed just once. The top ten clones comprise around 2% of the sample. Sequenced: PBMCs. The source is a man aged 30 to 39 in good health and CMV-seronegative.

With regard to this clone: This sample includes further DNA sequences coding for the same CDR3. The chain recombines TRBV30 with TRBJ1-5, with 7 bases lining up with TRBD1. The CDR3 is 11 residues long. Germline-derived CDR1 and CDR2 are GTSNPN and SVGIG (reference sequence). V lost 5 bases and J lost 11; bases outside the gene matches: 6. The chain's CDR3 is CAWSSGGSQHF. CDR3 nucleotide sequence: TGTGCCTGGTCTTCAGGGGGGTCCCAGCATTTT.

The chain couples TRBV25-1 to TRBJ2-1; the match to TRBD1 covers 7 bases. J gave up 4 bases and V 6 bases, and 9 bases lay outside the gene matches. CDR3 length equals 15 residues. CDR1 and CDR2 (germline): MGHDK, SYGVNS. The CDR3 protein is CASRGTGVVYNEQFF. The CDR3 DNA reads as TGTGCCAGCAGGGGCACAGGGGTTGTGTACAATGAGCAGTTCTTC.

This chain connects TRBV29-1 to TRBJ2-7; 7 bases agree with TRBD2. The V and J ends lost 4 bases and 5 bases, in that order; junction bases with no gene match: 23. Germline CDR1 SQVTM, CDR2 ANQGSEA. CDR3 size: 18 residues. CDR3 loop: CSVAGRRASAGESHEQYF. DNA for the CDR3: TGCAGCGTTGCAGGCAGGCGGGCTAGCGCGGGAGAGTCCCACGAGCAGTACTTC.

The chain employs TRBV18 and TRBJ2-6, with TRBD1 matching 7 bases. The CDR3 spans 15 residues. Per the germline V gene, CDR1 is KGHSH and CDR2 is LQKENI. The V gene end was trimmed by 3 bases and the J gene end by 2 bases; junction bases not matched to a gene: 1. The CDR3 spells CASSPTGAGANVLTF. The CDR3 bases are TGTGCCAGCTCACCCACAGGGGCTGGGGCCAACGTCCTGACTTTC.

This CDR3 is CASSVGLAPYNEQFF. CDR3 in DNA: TGTGCCAGCAGTGTCGGACTAGCGCCCTACAATGAGCAGTTCTTC. The chain combines TRBV6-1 with TRBJ2-1; 9 nucleotides line up with TRBD2. Germline V lookup: CDR1 MNHNS, CDR2 SASEGT. Trimming at V came to 4 bases and at J to 2 bases, leaving 3 bases not matched to a gene. The CDR3 sequence is 15 residues long.

This clone was seen more than once but under ten times. The chain employs TRBV7-2 and TRBJ2-7, with 9 bases identical to TRBD2. This CDR3 has 19 residues. The V gene's germline CDR1 is SGHTA and CDR2 FQGNSA. Trimming took 5 bases from V and 5 from J; bases not matched to a gene: 22. The CDR3 DNA reads TGTGCCAGCAGCCTCTTAATCTCTGGGACTAGCAAATCTCTCCACGAGCAGTACTTC. It codes for CASSLLISGTSKSLHEQYF.

This sequence joins TRBV2 and TRBJ2-1; 9 bases fit TRBD2. J lost 4 bases, V lost 8 bases, and 9 bases had no gene match. Germline CDR1 is SNHLY and CDR2 is FYNNEI. The CDR3 is 15 residues long. CDR3 in amino acids: CASGSAGGGYNEQFF. The CDR3 DNA is TGTGCCAGCGGAAGTGCGGGAGGGGGTTACAATGAGCAGTTCTTC.

J is TRBJ2-7 and V is TRBV19, with TRBD1 as a possible D gene (6 bases). V was pared by 6 bases and J by 2 bases, with 14 bases between. This CDR3 has 14 residues. Germline V gene lookup returns CDR1 LNHDA and CDR2 SQIVND (reference sequence). The CDR3 sequence: CASSIGDTTYEQYF. CDR3 nucleotides: TGTGCCAGTAGCATTGGGGACACCACCTACGAGCAGTACTTC.

The V gene is TRBV11-2, the J gene TRBJ2-3, with 8 bases identical to TRBD2. The CDR3 loop spans 16 amino acids. Germline V gene sequence: CDR1 SGHAT, CDR2 FQNNGV. The V and J ends lost 5 bases and 0 bases, in that order; junction bases with no gene match: 7. CDR3 region: CASSAFASGSTDTQYF. CDR3 in DNA: TGTGCCAGCAGCGCTTTCGCTAGCGGGAGCACAGATACGCAGTATTTT.

The chain recombines TRBV29-1 with TRBJ2-3; 9 bases agree with TRBD1. V dropped 7 bases and J dropped 4; count of bases not matched to a gene: 9. The CDR3 totals 14 residues. Germline lookup yields CDR1 SQVTM and CDR2 ANQGSEA. The chain's CDR3 is CSALPGTGSDTQYF. The CDR3 DNA is TGCAGCGCCCTCCCCGGGACAGGGTCAGATACGCAGTATTTT.

This chain joins TRBV29-1 and TRBJ2-1; TRBD2 matches at 14 bases. The germline V gene encodes CDR1 SQVTM and CDR2 ANQGSEA. The CDR3 extends over 15 amino acids. The ends lost 6 bases at V and 8 bases at J; junction bases unmatched: 9. The CDR3 loop reads CSVGQTSGRAYEQFF. CDR3 coding DNA: TGCAGCGTGGGCCAGACTAGCGGGAGGGCCTATGAGCAGTTCTTC.

This clone was seen only a few times. This sequence joins TRBV9 and TRBJ2-3, with unresolved D. Trimming shortened V by 4 bases and J by 0 bases, and 6 bases separated the two germline ends. Germline V gene sequence: CDR1 SGDLS, CDR2 YYNGEE. This CDR3 spans 13 amino acids. This CDR3 is CASSRTSTDTQYF. Here the CDR3 DNA reads TGTGCCAGCAGCCGAACTAGCACAGATACGCAGTATTTT.

The chain employs TRBV6-5 and TRBJ1-1, with D unresolved. The CDR3 loop spans 14 amino acids. Germline CDR1 is MNHEY and CDR2 is SVGAGI. Trimming cost V 5 bases and J 1 base, with 11 bases left between them. CDR3 region: CASSQEDWNTEAFF. In DNA, the CDR3 is TGTGCCAGCAGTCAAGAGGACTGGAACACTGAAGCTTTCTTT.

The chain employs TRBV6-5 and TRBJ1-1; D ambiguous. The CDR3 is 13 amino acids. Germline V gene sequence: CDR1 MNHEY, CDR2 SVGAGI. Trimming stripped 6 bases from V and 1 base from J, with 9 bases between. The CDR3 protein is CASSTARNTEAFF. CDR3 nucleotide sequence: TGTGCCAGCAGCACTGCCCGGAACACTGAAGCTTTCTTT.

The rearrangement joins TRBV15 to TRBJ2-5, with D perhaps TRBD2 (6 bases). Judging by the DNA end, TRBJ2-7 fits better; the J call may be wrong. CDR3 length: 14 amino acids. Looked up from germline, CDR1 is LNHNV and CDR2 is YYDKDF (reference sequence). This chain's CDR3 is CATSKELAPYEQYF. The CDR3 DNA sequence: TGTGCCACCAGCAAAGAACTAGCTCCCTACGAGCAGTACTTC.

The V gene is TRBV28, the J gene TRBJ1-2; D is perhaps TRBD1 (5 bases). This CDR3 has 16 residues. V dropped 4 bases and J dropped 7 bases, with 22 bases sitting between them. Germline V CDR1 and CDR2: MDHEN, SYDVKM. The CDR3 DNA reads as TGTGCCAGCAGTTCCCCATCGCCCGGCAGGGAGGGTGGCTACACCTTC. Translated: CASSSPSPGREGGYTF.

The genes are TRBV7-6 and TRBJ1-1; D perhaps matches TRBD1 (6 bases). With 5 bases removed from V and 4 bases from J, the gap between germline ends came to 14 bases. CDR3 size: 14 residues. Germline V gene lookup returns CDR1 SGHVS and CDR2 FNYEAQ. The CDR3 loop is CASSPGHPVTEAFF. The CDR3 DNA reads as TGTGCCAGCAGCCCGGGACACCCGGTCACTGAAGCTTTCTTT.

The chain couples TRBV5-1 to TRBJ1-1; TRBD1 is a possible D gene (6 bases). This CDR3 region has 15 residues. In germline, CDR1 is SGHRS, CDR2 YFSETQ. Trimming cost V 0 bases and J 1 base, with 10 bases left between them. DNA of the CDR3: TGCGCCAGCAGCTTGGAGGGGGGGCCGAACACTGAAGCTTTCTTT. Protein sequence: CASSLEGGPNTEAFF.

This rearrangement joins TRBV27 to TRBJ1-1; 9 bases fit TRBD1. Germline CDR1 is MNHEY and CDR2 is SMNVEV (reference sequence). The J segment lost 4 bases and the V segment lost 6 bases, leaving 6 bases of the junction unmatched. The CDR3 runs to 14 residues. The CDR3 coding sequence is TGTGCCAGCAGGGACAGGGGAACAGGCACTGAAGCTTTCTTT. This codes for CASRDRGTGTEAFF.

The V gene is TRBV6-6, the J gene TRBJ1-5; 7 nucleotides match TRBD1. The CDR3 is made up of 14 amino acids. Trimming at V came to 7 bases and at J to 6 bases, leaving 9 bases not matched to a gene. The V gene's germline CDR1 is MNHNY and CDR2 SVGAGI (reference sequence). The CDR3 reads CASTSQGEGQPQHF. The DNA for the CDR3 is TGTGCCAGCACCTCCCAGGGGGAAGGTCAGCCCCAGCATTTT.

The gene calls are TRBV6-1 and TRBJ1-5, with D possibly TRBD1 on 6 matching bases. Germline CDR1 MNHNS, CDR2 SASEGT. The CDR3 contains 15 residues. Deletions cut 2 bases from V and 1 base from J, with 9 bases between. The DNA of the CDR3 is TGTGCCAGCAGTGAATGGGACACAAGCAATCAGCCCCAGCATTTT. Translating gives CASSEWDTSNQPQHF.

V is TRBV6-6 and J is TRBJ2-3; TRBD2 is a possible D gene (6 bases). Germline V gene sequence: CDR1 MNHNY, CDR2 SVGAGI (reference sequence). Trimming left V 2 bases short and J 2 bases short, with 14 bases between. The CDR3 covers 16 residues. CDR3 sequence (DNA): TGTGCCAGCAGTTACGCCAGTAGCGGCTACACAGATACGCAGTATTTT. Translated: CASSYASSGYTDTQYF.

DNA for the CDR3: TGTGCCAGCAGTGAGGGCGGGACAGATCAAAAACTGTTTTTT. This sequence encodes CASSEGGTDQKLFF. The genes are TRBV6-5 and TRBJ1-4, with 7 nucleotides matching TRBD1. Germline loops: CDR1 MNHEY, CDR2 SVGAGI. V gave up 5 bases and J gave up 9 bases; unmatched junction bases: 9. The CDR3 extends over 14 amino acids.

The chain carries TRBV2 and TRBJ1-1; D gene unclear. V lost 5 bases to trimming and J lost 1 base, with 5 bases between them. Germline lookup yields CDR1 SNHLY and CDR2 FYNNEI. This CDR3 has 12 residues. The CDR3 loop is CASSYKNTEAFF. CDR3 DNA: TGTGCCAGCAGTTACAAGAACACTGAAGCTTTCTTT. Together with reference TRBV2 and TRBJ1-1, the CDR3 gives the full variable domain: EPEVTQTPSHQVTQMGQEVILRCVPISNHLYFYWYRQILGQKVEFLVSFYNNEISEKSEIFDDQFSVERPDGSNFTLKIRSTKLEDSAMYFCASSYKNTEAFFGQGTRLTVV.

The chain is built from TRBV11-3 and TRBJ2-2; maybe TRBD2 (5 bases). The CDR3 loop spans 13 amino acids. V was clipped by 5 bases and J by 4 bases, with 8 bases between them. The V gene's germline CDR1 is SGHNT and CDR2 YENEEA. Here the CDR3 reads CASSREFTGELFF. The CDR3, as DNA: TGTGCCAGCAGCAGGGAGTTCACCGGGGAGCTGTTTTTT.

J is TRBJ2-7 and V is TRBV30; TRBD1 matches at 8 bases. Germline V lookup: CDR1 GTSNPN, CDR2 SVGIG (reference sequence). V was clipped by 3 bases and J by 4 bases; unmatched bases: 2. This CDR3 region has 12 residues. In DNA, the CDR3 is TGTGCCTGGAGCACAGGGGGGTACGAGCAGTACTTC. The encoded protein is CAWSTGGYEQYF.

V gene TRBV6-1 combines with J gene TRBJ1-4; possibly TRBD1 for D (6 bases). The germline CDR1 and CDR2 sequences are MNHNS and SASEGT. Trimming shortened V by 2 bases and J by 0 bases, and 13 bases separated the two germline ends. This CDR3 contains 17 residues. The CDR3: CASSEFGGQPTNEKLFF. The CDR3 DNA is TGTGCCAGCAGTGAATTCGGTGGACAGCCAACTAATGAAAAACTGTTTTTT.

The CDR3 DNA follows: TGTGCCAGCAGCTTACCACTAGCGGGGAGCTCCTACAATGAGCAGTTCTTC. Residues: CASSLPLAGSSYNEQFF. V usage is TRBV7-3 and J usage is TRBJ2-1, with TRBD2 identical over 10 bases. The CDR3 totals 17 residues. Germline V gives CDR1 SGHTA, CDR2 FQGTGA. The trim removed 2 bases at V and 0 bases at J, leaving 4 bases unmatched.

The chain links TRBV7-9 to TRBJ1-2; TRBD1 is a possible D gene (6 bases). This CDR3 region has 14 residues. The V and J ends lost 5 bases and 5 bases respectively, with 15 bases between them. The V gene's germline CDR1 is SEHNR and CDR2 FQNEAQ (reference sequence). Here the CDR3 DNA reads TGTGCCAGCAGCCCTTTTGGGCAGGGGTATGGCTACACCTTC. As protein: CASSPFGQGYGYTF.

V gene TRBV29-1 combines with J gene TRBJ2-6; 10 bases fit TRBD1. Germline V lookup: CDR1 SQVTM, CDR2 ANQGSEA. The CDR3 sequence is 15 residues long. The V gene end was trimmed by 4 bases and the J gene end by 4 bases; junction bases not matched to a gene: 4. CDR3 sequence: CSVVGTGDGANVLTF. The CDR3 DNA sequence: TGCAGCGTTGTGGGGACAGGGGACGGGGCCAACGTCCTGACTTTC.